The text below deals with one T cell receptor beta chain. The specificity of this receptor is unknown. No much larger clone exists at a distance of one base, and base qualities are not known. Library prep was done by the immunoSEQ multiplex PCR assay. The table comes from immuneACCESS by way of TCRdb, which keeps in-frame sequences with V and J called. Part of the clones is missing from these tables; in studies checked, under half for an unresolved V gene and the rest for unknown reasons. For this sample there are 90,000 to 100,000 clones; approximately 78% appear just once. Over 20% of the sample is taken by the ten largest. The study tested focal radiation therapy combined with CTLA-4 blockade (ipilimumab) in patients with chemo-refractory metastatic non-small-cell lung cancer. This sample is part of a study of radiotherapy plus CTLA-4 blockade in lung cancer (dated by TCRdb to the late 2010s). Study-wide context: Among enrolled patients, 15% to 20% had an objective response and roughly 31% reached disease control. Paper-wide results and their limitations: The strongest predictors of response were reported to be early dynamic shifts in blood T cell clones along with a rise in serum interferon-beta following radiation. After treatment with radiotherapy and ipilimumab, TCR clones that originated in tumors expanded in peripheral blood.

Trimming removed 6 bases from V and 2 bases from J, leaving 19 bases between the germline ends. The CDR3 sequence holds 16 residues, the cysteine and phenylalanine included. The read is trimmed to its CDR3 DNA, 48 bases read in frame from base 1. Taken from the germline V gene (reference sequence), the CDR1 and CDR2 loops are SGHNT and YYREEE. The sequencing used peripheral blood, collected from a patient treated with radiotherapy plus ipilimumab. The rearrangement combines TRBV5-4 with TRBJ2-3; tentative D gene TRBD1, with 6 bases matching. The receptor was isolated from a human donor with non-small cell lung cancer that progressed on radiotherapy plus ipilimumab. The sequenced DNA is TGTGCCAGCACCACCAAACTGGACAGTTCCACAGATACGCAGTATTTT. Its protein is CASTTKLDSSTDTQYF.